This T cell receptor (beta chain) originates from a study of Tregs in tolerant kidney transplant recipients. Sequenced by immunoSEQ multiplex PCR; TCRdb stores in-frame clones only, minus some. This table has tens of thousands of clones, 75% to 95% appearing once. This CDR3 has 16 amino acids. Trimming removed 2 bases from V and 1 base from J; junction bases left unmatched: 5. In germline, CDR1 is MNHEY, CDR2 SMNVEV (reference sequence). This TCR was sampled from a human donor who received a combined kidney and bone marrow transplant. Here the sequenced sample was Tregs from blood, taken before the transplant. The chain joins TRBV27 to TRBJ1-1; 9 nucleotides agree with TRBD1. CDR3 protein: CASSLLPGQGNTEAFF. CDR3 coding DNA: TGTGCCAGCAGTTTACTTCCGGGACAGGGGAACACTGAAGCTTTCTTT.